These 28 T cell receptor beta chains were sequenced from one sample in a study of cytomegalovirus exposure and HLA in healthy donors. The PCR ran on 60 Vbeta and 13 Jbeta primers. Profiling relied on immunoSEQ multiplex PCR, and the TCRdb table lists in-frame clones only, not all of them. The sample has under 200,000 clones, roughly 83% seen once; the top ten hold approximately 0.4%. The sequenced sample consisted of PBMCs. The receptors originated from a male donor in good health and CMV-seropositive.

The genes are TRBV11-2 and TRBJ2-7; TRBD1 might be the D (6 bases). The CDR3 contains 14 residues. Per germline, CDR1 SGHAT and CDR2 FQNNGV. V lost 5 bases, J lost 7 bases, and 18 bases lay in between. The CDR3 sequence: CASSLHRDLGEQYF. CDR3 DNA: TGTGCCAGCAGCCTGCACAGGGACCTTGGGGAGCAGTACTTC.

The rearrangement joins TRBV5-1 to TRBJ2-3; 15 bases match TRBD2. V lost 3 bases to trimming and J lost 6 bases; unmatched junction nucleotides: 2. The CDR3 contains 15 residues. CDR1 SGHRS and CDR2 YFSETQ come from the germline V gene. CDR3 sequence (DNA): TGCGCCAGCAGCTGGGGGACTAGCGGGGGGGATACGCAGTATTTT. This codes for CASSWGTSGGDTQYF.

This chain joins TRBV28 and TRBJ2-7; D gene ambiguous. The germline V gene has CDR1 MDHEN and CDR2 SYDVKM. The CDR3 covers 11 residues. V was clipped by 2 bases and J by 12 bases, with 11 bases between them. The CDR3 sequence: CASSLRQGLYF. CDR3 sequence (DNA): TGTGCCAGCAGTTTAAGACAAGGTCTGTACTTC.

This clone showed up just once. The chain combines TRBV5-1 with TRBJ2-7, with 11 bases matching TRBD1. The CDR3 is 14 residues long. Unmatched junction bases numbered 4, after V lost 2 bases and J lost 6 bases. Per germline, CDR1 SGHRS and CDR2 YFSETQ. CDR3 DNA: TGCGCCAGCAGCTTTGGGACAGGGGGTCCCGAGCAGTACTTC. The encoded protein is CASSFGTGGPEQYF.

The CDR3, as DNA: TGTGCCACCAGCAGAGATGTATGGAGCAGCCGTCTAGGTGGCTACACCTTC. As protein: CATSRDVWSSRLGGYTF. This chain connects TRBV15 to TRBJ1-2; D ambiguous. This CDR3 has 17 amino acids. The V gene lost 0 bases and the J gene lost 7 bases, with 21 bases spanning the gap. CDR1 is LNHNV and CDR2 is YYDKDF in the germline V gene (reference sequence).

This sequence joins TRBV30 and TRBJ1-5; TRBD1 might be the D (6 bases). V dropped 5 bases and J dropped 7 bases, with 15 bases sitting between them. Germline V gene sequence: CDR1 GTSNPN, CDR2 SVGIG (reference sequence). There are 13 residues in the CDR3. The CDR3 nucleotides read TGTGCCTGGTCCCCCACGAGGGGGCAGCCCCAGCATTTT. Amino acids: CAWSPTRGQPQHF.

The chain combines TRBV6-6 with TRBJ1-4; 8 nucleotides align to TRBD1. Trimming took 4 bases from V and 8 from J; bases not matched to a gene: 3. Germline values: CDR1 MNHNY, CDR2 SVGAGI (reference sequence). The CDR3 contains 13 residues. CDR3 bases: TGTGCCAGCAGTTCGACAGGGGAGGAAAAACTGTTTTTT. This gives the protein CASSSTGEEKLFF.

This chain connects TRBV19 to TRBJ2-1; 9 positions agree with TRBD2. CDR3 size: 14 residues. V trimming: 6 bases; J trimming: 9 bases; junction bases outside the gene matches: 9. Germline V gives CDR1 LNHDA, CDR2 SQIVND (reference sequence). The CDR3 region has the DNA TGTGCCAGTAGCGCCGGGACTAGCTCCGGTGAGCAGTTCTTC. Translation gives CASSAGTSSGEQFF.

CDR3 sequence (DNA): TGTGCCAGCAGCGTAGCGGGAGTTAATAACAATGAGCAGTTCTTC. It specifies CASSVAGVNNNEQFF. This rearrangement joins TRBV9 to TRBJ2-1, with D tentatively TRBD2 (6 bases). The CDR3 totals 15 residues. From germline, CDR1 is SGDLS and CDR2 YYNGEE. Trimming shortened V by 0 bases and J by 5 bases, and 12 bases separated the two germline ends.

This clone was counted a few times. The DNA for the CDR3 is TGTGCCAGCAGCTTTAGGGGGGGCTACGGGGAGCTGTTTTTT. Residues: CASSFRGGYGELFF. This chain connects TRBV5-4 to TRBJ2-2; maybe TRBD2 (7 bases). The CDR3 sequence is 14 residues long. Germline loops: CDR1 SGHNT, CDR2 YYREEE (reference sequence). V lost 2 bases to trimming and J lost 7 bases, with 12 bases between them. Complete variable domain (other parts from reference TRBV5-4 and TRBJ2-2): ETGVTQSPTHLIKTRGQQVTLRCSSQSGHNTVSWYQQALGQGPQFIFQYYREEENGRGNFPPRFSGLQFPNYSSELNVNALELDDSALYLCASSFRGGYGELFFGEGSRLTVL.

V is TRBV4-1 and J is TRBJ2-7, with 7 nucleotides matching TRBD2. The CDR3 length is 14 residues. The ends lost 3 bases at V and 3 bases at J; junction bases unmatched: 5. From germline, CDR1 is MGHRA and CDR2 YSYEKL. The CDR3 here is CASSQSGEVYEQYF. CDR3 sequence (DNA): TGCGCCAGCAGCCAGAGCGGGGAGGTCTACGAGCAGTACTTC.

The chain recombines TRBV28 with TRBJ1-2, with 7 bases matching TRBD1. The CDR3 consists of 15 residues. From germline, CDR1 is MDHEN and CDR2 SYDVKM. The V segment lost 5 bases and the J segment 8 bases; nucleotides outside the gene matches: 14. This chain's CDR3 is CASSPIGQAPGGYTF. CDR3 in DNA: TGTGCCAGCAGTCCTATCGGACAGGCTCCAGGGGGCTACACCTTC.

The chain joins TRBV7-2 to TRBJ1-2, with a weak D call TRBD1 (6 bases). The CDR3 length is 14 residues. Per germline, CDR1 SGHTA and CDR2 FQGNSA. Trimming removed 2 bases from V and 2 bases from J, with 9 bases in between. CDR3 in amino acids: CASSLSTGNYGYTF. The CDR3 DNA reads TGTGCCAGCAGCTTATCGACAGGAAACTATGGCTACACCTTC.

This clone showed up just a few times. The V gene is TRBV4-2, the J gene TRBJ2-2; 10 bases fit TRBD2. The CDR3 totals 16 residues. In germline, CDR1 is LGHNA, CDR2 YNFKEQ. Unmatched junction bases numbered 8, after V lost 6 bases and J lost 4 bases. CDR3 residues: CASSLTTSGSTGELFF. The CDR3 DNA is TGTGCCAGCAGTTTAACGACTAGCGGGTCCACCGGGGAGCTGTTTTTT.

V and J are TRBV10-3 and TRBJ1-4; no clear D. With 0 bases removed from V and 8 bases from J, the gap between germline ends came to 16 bases. Germline CDR1 reads ENHRY; CDR2 reads SYGVKD. The CDR3 runs 16 residues. The CDR3 spells CAISESNHQIFEKLFF. The CDR3 DNA reads TGTGCCATCAGTGAGTCGAATCATCAGATTTTCGAAAAACTGTTTTTT.

The rearrangement joins TRBV19 to TRBJ2-7, with TRBD1 identical over 10 bases. From germline, CDR1 is LNHDA and CDR2 SQIVND (reference sequence). This CDR3 region has 16 residues. J gave up 2 bases and V 3 bases, and 7 bases lay outside the gene matches. CDR3 coding DNA: TGTGCCAGTAGTATGGCGGGACAGGGGTCCCCCTACGAGCAGTACTTC. It codes for CASSMAGQGSPYEQYF.

Only a few counts were recorded for this clone. The chain links TRBV10-3 to TRBJ1-1; D gene unclear. Trimming took off 5 bases at V and 4 bases at J, with 8 bases between the two ends. The CDR3 loop spans 12 amino acids. Per the germline V gene, CDR1 is ENHRY and CDR2 is SYGVKD. CDR3 nucleotides: TGTGCCATCAGTCCCACAGCCACTGAAGCTTTCTTT. Translation gives CAISPTATEAFF.

The V gene is TRBV5-4, the J gene TRBJ1-2; D gene unclear. This CDR3 has 14 amino acids. V was clipped by 2 bases and J by 7 bases, with 15 bases between them. CDR1 and CDR2 (germline): SGHNT, YYREEE (reference sequence). The DNA for the CDR3 is TGTGCCAGCAGCTTCGGCGGTCAAAAAGGTGGCTACACCTTC. Translating it yields CASSFGGQKGGYTF.

Worth noting for this clone: A junction end diverges from the germline sequence, so it may reflect a read error. The chain employs TRBV7-8 and TRBJ2-3; D is undetermined. The CDR3 has 14 residues. Looked up from germline, CDR1 is SGHVS and CDR2 is FQNEAQ. CDR3 sequence: CASSVAGIPDTQYF. Here the CDR3 DNA reads TGTGCCAGCAGCGTAGCCGGTATCCCAGATACGCAGTATTTT.

The genes are TRBV9 and TRBJ2-5, with 13 bases lining up with TRBD2. Losses at the gene ends were 3 bases for V and 1 base for J; bases not matched to a gene: 3. The CDR3 spans 16 residues. Germline V gene lookup returns CDR1 SGDLS and CDR2 YYNGEE. The CDR3 DNA reads TGTGCCAGCAGCGCCGGGACTAGCGGGATCCAAGAGACCCAGTACTTC. Amino acids: CASSAGTSGIQETQYF.

Worth noting for this clone: The same CDR3 arises from other DNA sequences in this sample as well. V gene TRBV21-1 combines with J gene TRBJ1-4; the tabulated D call, TRBD1, remains unverified against the DNA. TRBV21-1 represents a pseudogene. The CDR3 loop spans 15 amino acids. CDR3 nucleotide sequence: TGTGCCAGCAGCGCAAGGGACATAGCCAATGAAAAACTGTTTTTT. It specifies CASSARDIANEKLFF.

The sample holds a few counts of this clone. The chain couples TRBV9 to TRBJ2-7; no firm D call. Germline loops: CDR1 SGDLS, CDR2 YYNGEE. CDR3 length: 15 residues. V lost 0 bases, J lost 2 bases, and 12 bases lay in between. CDR3 protein: CASSVATGTTYEQYF. The DNA of the CDR3 is TGTGCCAGCAGCGTAGCTACGGGTACTACCTACGAGCAGTACTTC.

J is TRBJ2-7 and V is TRBV21-1; TRBD2, the D gene given by the table, was not confirmed from the DNA. TRBV21-1 is given as a pseudogene. The CDR3 contains 16 residues. The CDR3 region is CASSKVVGVLGHEQYF. Written as DNA, the CDR3 is TGTGCCAGCAGCAAAGTCGTCGGGGTTCTTGGCCACGAGCAGTACTTC.

This chain uses TRBV9 with TRBJ1-2; D gene uncertain. The CDR3 runs 14 residues. From germline, CDR1 is SGDLS and CDR2 YYNGEE. The germline V and J ends were trimmed by 0 bases and 1 base, with 7 bases remaining between them. The CDR3 DNA sequence: TGTGCCAGCAGCGTAGTTTCGGGTAACTATGGCTACACCTTC. This gives the protein CASSVVSGNYGYTF.

The genes are TRBV6-5 and TRBJ2-3; 7 nucleotides align to TRBD1. The V gene end was trimmed by 4 bases and the J gene end by 0 bases; junction bases not matched to a gene: 7. The germline V gene encodes CDR1 MNHEY and CDR2 SVGAGI. This CDR3 is 16 amino acids long. The CDR3 protein is CASSLRQGTSTDTQYF. CDR3 in DNA: TGTGCCAGCAGTTTGAGACAGGGAACTAGCACAGATACGCAGTATTTT.

The rearrangement uses TRBV27 and TRBJ2-5, with TRBD1 matching 8 bases. The trim removed 5 bases at V and 1 base at J, leaving 3 bases unmatched. Germline lookup yields CDR1 MNHEY and CDR2 SMNVEV (reference sequence). This CDR3 is built from 14 residues. The DNA of the CDR3 is TGTGCCAGCAGTGTGGGACAGGCCCAAGAGACCCAGTACTTC. Its protein product is CASSVGQAQETQYF.

The chain has TRBV5-5 and TRBJ2-3; D perhaps matches TRBD2 (5 bases). The CDR3 is 15 residues long. V lost 4 bases and J 2 bases, leaving 14 bases between the germline ends. The V gene's germline CDR1 is SGHKS and CDR2 YYEKEE (reference sequence). The CDR3 reads CASSINLRVTDTQYF. The CDR3 DNA reads TGTGCCAGCAGCATCAACTTGAGGGTCACAGATACGCAGTATTTT. Full variable domain (remainder filled in from reference TRBV5-5 and TRBJ2-3): DAGVTQSPTHLIKTRGQQVTLRCSPISGHKSVSWYQQVLGQGPQFIFQYYEKEERGRGNFPDRFSARQFPNYSSELNVNALLLGDSALYLCASSINLRVTDTQYFGPGTRLTVL.

A word on this clone: The germline gene is not matched at one end of the junction; a read error may be the cause. The chain has TRBV7-3 and TRBJ2-3, with D perhaps matching TRBD2 (6 bases). Germline lookup yields CDR1 SGHTA and CDR2 FQGTGA. This CDR3 contains 15 residues. As DNA, the CDR3 is TGTTCCAGCAGCTTAGCCGGGAGCAGCGCAGATACGCAGTATTTT. Amino acids: CSSSLAGSSADTQYF.